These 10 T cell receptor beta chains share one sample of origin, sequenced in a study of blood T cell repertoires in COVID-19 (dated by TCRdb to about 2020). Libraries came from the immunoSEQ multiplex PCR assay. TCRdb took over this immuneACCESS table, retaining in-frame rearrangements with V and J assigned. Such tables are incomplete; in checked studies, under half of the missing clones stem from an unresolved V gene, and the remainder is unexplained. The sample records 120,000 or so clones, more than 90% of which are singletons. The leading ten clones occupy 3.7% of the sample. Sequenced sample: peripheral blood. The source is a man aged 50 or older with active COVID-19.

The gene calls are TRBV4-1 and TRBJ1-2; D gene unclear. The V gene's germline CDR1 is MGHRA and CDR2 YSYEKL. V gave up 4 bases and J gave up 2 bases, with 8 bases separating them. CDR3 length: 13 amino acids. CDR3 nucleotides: TGCGCCAGCAGCCTTGACGGGAACTATGGCTACACCTTC. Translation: CASSLDGNYGYTF.

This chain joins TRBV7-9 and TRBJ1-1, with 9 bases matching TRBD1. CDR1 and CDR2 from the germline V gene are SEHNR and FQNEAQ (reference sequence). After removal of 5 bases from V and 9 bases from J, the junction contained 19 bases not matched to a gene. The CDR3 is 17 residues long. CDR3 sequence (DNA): TGTGCCAGCAGCCAGGACAGGGGCAACTCAAAAAATCTGAAAGCTTTCTTT. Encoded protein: CASSQDRGNSKNLKAFF.

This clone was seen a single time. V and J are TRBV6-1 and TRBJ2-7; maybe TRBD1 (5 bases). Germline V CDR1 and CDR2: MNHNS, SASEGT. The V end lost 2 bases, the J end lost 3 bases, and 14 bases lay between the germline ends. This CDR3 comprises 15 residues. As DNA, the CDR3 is TGTGCCAGCAGTGAACGGACACTGGGGCACTACGAGCAGTACGTC. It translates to CASSERTLGHYEQYV.

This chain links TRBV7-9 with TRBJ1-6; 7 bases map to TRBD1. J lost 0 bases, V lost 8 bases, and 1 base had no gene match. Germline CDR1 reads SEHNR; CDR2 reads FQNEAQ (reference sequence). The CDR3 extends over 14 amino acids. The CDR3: CASRDSSYNSPLHF. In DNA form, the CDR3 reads TGTGCCAGCCGGGACAGCTCCTATAATTCACCCCTCCACTTT.

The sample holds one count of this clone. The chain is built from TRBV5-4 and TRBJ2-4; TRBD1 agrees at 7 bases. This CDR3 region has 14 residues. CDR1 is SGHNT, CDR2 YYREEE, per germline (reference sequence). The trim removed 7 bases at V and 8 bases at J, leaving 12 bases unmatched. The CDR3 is CASRSDRDGDIQYF. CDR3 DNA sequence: TGTGCCAGCCGTTCAGACAGGGACGGGGACATTCAGTACTTC. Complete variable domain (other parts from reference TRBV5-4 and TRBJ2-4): ETGVTQSPTHLIKTRGQQVTLRCSSQSGHNTVSWYQQALGQGPQFIFQYYREEENGRGNFPPRFSGLQFPNYSSELNVNALELDDSALYLCASRSDRDGDIQYFGAGTRLSVL.

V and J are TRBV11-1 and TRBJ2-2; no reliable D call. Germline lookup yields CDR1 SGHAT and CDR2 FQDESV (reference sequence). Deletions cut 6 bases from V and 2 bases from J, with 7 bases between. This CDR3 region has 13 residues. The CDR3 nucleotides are TGTGCCAGCAGTCACACCAACACCGGGGAGCTGTTTTTT. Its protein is CASSHTNTGELFF.

CDR3 nucleotide sequence: TGCGCCAGCAGCCATTTACTAGCGGGGGACTTTCGGTACATTCAGTACTTC. Translation: CASSHLLAGDFRYIQYF. The chain is built from TRBV4-1 and TRBJ2-4; 11 nucleotides agree with TRBD2. The CDR3 consists of 17 residues. CDR1 and CDR2 (germline): MGHRA, YSYEKL. V shed 3 bases and J 8 bases; nucleotides not matched to a gene: 12.

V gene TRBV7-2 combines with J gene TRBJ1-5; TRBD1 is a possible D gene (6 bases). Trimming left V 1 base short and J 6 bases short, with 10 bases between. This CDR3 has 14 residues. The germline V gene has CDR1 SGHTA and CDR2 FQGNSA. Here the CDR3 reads CASSLVQGSQPQHF. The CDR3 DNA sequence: TGTGCCAGCAGCTTAGTCCAGGGGAGTCAGCCCCAGCATTTT.

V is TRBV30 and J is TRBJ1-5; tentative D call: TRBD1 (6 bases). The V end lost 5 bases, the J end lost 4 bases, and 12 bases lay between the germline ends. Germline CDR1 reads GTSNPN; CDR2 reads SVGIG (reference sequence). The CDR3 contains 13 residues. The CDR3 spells CAWGTGLNQPQHF. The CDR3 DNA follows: TGTGCCTGGGGTACAGGGTTAAATCAGCCCCAGCATTTT.

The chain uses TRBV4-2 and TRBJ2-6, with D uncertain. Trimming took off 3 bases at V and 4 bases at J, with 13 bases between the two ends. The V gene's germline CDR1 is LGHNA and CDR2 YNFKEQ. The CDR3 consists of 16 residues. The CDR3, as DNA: TGTGCCAGCAGCCACCCTGAACTTAGAGGGGCCAACGTCCTGACTTTC. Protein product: CASSHPELRGANVLTF.